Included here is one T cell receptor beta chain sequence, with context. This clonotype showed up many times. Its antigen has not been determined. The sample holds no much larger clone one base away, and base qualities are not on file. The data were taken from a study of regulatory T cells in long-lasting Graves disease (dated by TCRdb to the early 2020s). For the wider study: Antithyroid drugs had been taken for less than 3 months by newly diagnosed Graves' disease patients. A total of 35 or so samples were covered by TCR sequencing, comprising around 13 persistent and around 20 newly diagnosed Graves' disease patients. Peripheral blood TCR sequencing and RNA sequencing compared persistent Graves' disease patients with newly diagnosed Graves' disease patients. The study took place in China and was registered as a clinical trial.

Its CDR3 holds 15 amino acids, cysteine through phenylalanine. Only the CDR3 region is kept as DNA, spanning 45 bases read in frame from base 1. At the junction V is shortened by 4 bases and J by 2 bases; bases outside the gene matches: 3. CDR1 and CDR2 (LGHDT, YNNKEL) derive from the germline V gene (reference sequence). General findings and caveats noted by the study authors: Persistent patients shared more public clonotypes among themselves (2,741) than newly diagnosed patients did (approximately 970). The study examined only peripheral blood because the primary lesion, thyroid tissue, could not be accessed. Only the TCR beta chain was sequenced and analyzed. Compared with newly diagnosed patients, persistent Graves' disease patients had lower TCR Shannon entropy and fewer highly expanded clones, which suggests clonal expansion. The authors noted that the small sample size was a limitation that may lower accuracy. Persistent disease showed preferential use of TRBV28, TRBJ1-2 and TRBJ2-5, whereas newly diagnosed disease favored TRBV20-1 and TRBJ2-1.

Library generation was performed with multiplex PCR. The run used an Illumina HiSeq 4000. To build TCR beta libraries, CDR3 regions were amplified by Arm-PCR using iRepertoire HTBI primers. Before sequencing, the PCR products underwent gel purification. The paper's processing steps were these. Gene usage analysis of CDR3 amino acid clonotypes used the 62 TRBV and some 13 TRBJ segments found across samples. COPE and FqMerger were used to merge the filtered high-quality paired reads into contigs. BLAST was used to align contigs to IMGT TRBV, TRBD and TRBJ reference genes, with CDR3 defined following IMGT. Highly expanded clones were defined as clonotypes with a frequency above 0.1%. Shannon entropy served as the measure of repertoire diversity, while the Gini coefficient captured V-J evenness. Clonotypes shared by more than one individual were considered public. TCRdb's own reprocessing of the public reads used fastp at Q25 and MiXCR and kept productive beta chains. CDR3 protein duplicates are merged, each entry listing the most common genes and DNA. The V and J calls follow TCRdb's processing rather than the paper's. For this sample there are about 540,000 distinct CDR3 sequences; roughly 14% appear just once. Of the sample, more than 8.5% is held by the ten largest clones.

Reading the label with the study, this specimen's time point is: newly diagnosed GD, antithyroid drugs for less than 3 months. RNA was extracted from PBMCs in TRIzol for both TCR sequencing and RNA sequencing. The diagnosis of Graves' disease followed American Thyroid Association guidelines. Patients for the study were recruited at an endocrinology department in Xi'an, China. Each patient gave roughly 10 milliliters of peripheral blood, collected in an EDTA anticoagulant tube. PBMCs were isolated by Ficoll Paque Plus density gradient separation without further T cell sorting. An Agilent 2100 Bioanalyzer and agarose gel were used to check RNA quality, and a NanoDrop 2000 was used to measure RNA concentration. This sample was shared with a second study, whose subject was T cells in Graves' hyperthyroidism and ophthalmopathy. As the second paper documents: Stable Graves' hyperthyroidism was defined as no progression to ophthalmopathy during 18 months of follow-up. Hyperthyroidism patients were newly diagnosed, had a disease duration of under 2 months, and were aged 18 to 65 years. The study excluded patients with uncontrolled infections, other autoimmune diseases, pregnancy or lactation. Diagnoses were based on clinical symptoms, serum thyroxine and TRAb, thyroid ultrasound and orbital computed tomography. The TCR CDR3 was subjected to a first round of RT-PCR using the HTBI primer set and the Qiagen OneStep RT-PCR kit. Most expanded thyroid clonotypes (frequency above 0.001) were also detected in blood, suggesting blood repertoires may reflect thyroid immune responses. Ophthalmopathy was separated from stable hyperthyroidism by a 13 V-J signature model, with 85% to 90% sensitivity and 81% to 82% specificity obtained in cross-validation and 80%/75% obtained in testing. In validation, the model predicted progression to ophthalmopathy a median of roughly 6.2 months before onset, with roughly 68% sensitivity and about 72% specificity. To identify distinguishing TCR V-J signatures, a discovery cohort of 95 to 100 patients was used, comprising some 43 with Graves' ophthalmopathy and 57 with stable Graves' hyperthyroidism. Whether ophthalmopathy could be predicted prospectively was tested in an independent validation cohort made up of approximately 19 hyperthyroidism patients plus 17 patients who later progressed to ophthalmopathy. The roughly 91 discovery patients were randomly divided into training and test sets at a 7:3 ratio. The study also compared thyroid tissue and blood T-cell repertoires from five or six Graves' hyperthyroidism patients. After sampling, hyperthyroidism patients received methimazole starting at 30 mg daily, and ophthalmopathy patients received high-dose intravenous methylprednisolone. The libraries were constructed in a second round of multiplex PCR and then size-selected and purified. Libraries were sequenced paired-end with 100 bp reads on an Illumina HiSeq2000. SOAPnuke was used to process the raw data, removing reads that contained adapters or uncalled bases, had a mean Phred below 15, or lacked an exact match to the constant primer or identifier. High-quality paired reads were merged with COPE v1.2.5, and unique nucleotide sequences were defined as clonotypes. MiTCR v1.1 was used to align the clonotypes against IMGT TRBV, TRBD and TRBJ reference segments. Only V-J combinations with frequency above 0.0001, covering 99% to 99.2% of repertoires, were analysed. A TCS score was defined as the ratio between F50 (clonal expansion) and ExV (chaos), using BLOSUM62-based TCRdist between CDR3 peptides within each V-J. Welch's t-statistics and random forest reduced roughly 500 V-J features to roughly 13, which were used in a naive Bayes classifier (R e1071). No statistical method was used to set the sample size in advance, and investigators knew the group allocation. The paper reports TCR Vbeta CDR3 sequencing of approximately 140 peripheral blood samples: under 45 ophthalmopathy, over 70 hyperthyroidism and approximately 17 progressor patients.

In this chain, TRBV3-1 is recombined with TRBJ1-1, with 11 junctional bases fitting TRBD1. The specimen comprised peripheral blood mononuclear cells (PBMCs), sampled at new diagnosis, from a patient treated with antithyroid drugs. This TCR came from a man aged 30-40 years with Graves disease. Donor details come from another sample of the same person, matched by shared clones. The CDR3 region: CASSLGTGGNTEAFF. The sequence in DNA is TGTGCCAGCAGCCTCGGGACAGGGGGAAACACTGAAGCTTTCTTT.